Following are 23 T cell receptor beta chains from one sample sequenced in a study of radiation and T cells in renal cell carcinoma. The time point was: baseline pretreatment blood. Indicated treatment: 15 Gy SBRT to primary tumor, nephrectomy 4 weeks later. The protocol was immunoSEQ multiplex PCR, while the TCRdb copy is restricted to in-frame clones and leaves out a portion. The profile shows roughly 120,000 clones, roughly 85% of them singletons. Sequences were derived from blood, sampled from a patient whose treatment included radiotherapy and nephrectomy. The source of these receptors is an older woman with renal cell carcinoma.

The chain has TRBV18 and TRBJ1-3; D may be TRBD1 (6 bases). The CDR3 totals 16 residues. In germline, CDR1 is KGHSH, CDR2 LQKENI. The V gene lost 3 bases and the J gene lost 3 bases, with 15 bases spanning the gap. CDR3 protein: CASSPELGGGGNTIYF. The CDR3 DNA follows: TGTGCCAGCTCACCGGAACTAGGGGGAGGTGGAAACACCATATATTTT.

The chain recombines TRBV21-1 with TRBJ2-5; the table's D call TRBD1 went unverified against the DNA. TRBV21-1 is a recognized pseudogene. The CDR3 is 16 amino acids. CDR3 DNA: TGTGCCAGCAGATTGGCTATCGACAGGGGGCAAGAGACCCAGTACTTC. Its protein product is CASRLAIDRGQETQYF.

The CDR3 region is CASSHTTQAYEQYF. The CDR3 DNA is TGTGCCAGCAGCCATACTACCCAGGCCTACGAGCAGTACTTC. This chain connects TRBV11-2 to TRBJ2-7, with no clear D. Germline V lookup: CDR1 SGHAT, CDR2 FQNNGV. The CDR3 covers 14 residues. The ends were cut back, 5 bases at V and 2 bases at J, with 13 bases in the middle.

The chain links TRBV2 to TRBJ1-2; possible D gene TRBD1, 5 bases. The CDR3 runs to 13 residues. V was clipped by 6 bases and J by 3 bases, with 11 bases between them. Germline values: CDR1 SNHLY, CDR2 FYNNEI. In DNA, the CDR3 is TGTGCCAGCAGGGCGGGGGTCTACTATGGCTACACCTTC. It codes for CASRAGVYYGYTF.

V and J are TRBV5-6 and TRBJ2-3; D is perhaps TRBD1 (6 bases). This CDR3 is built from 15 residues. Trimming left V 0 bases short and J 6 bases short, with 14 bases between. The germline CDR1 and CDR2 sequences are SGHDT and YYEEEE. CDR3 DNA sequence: TGTGCCAGCAGCTTGGCCCAGGGGCCTGCGGATACGCAGTATTTT. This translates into CASSLAQGPADTQYF. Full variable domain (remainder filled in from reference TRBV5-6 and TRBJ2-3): DAGVTQSPTHLIKTRGQQVTLRCSPKSGHDTVSWYQQALGQGPQFIFQYYEEEERQRGNFPDRFSGHQFPNYSSELNVNALLLGDSALYLCASSLAQGPADTQYFGPGTRLTVL.

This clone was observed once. DNA of the CDR3: TGTGCCAGCAAAAATTCCGAGCAGTACTTC. Protein: CASKNSEQYF. The J gene is TRBJ2-7, the V gene TRBV28; D call uncertain. Trimming removed 7 bases from V and 6 bases from J, with 7 bases in between. CDR3 length: 10 amino acids. CDR1 and CDR2 from the germline V gene are MDHEN and SYDVKM. The variable domain in full, completed from reference TRBV28 and TRBJ2-7, reads DVKVTQSSRYLVKRTGEKVFLECVQDMDHENMFWYRQDPGLGLRLIYFSYDVKMKEKGDIPEGYSVSREKKERFSLILESASTNQTSMYLCASKNSEQYFGPGTRLTVT.

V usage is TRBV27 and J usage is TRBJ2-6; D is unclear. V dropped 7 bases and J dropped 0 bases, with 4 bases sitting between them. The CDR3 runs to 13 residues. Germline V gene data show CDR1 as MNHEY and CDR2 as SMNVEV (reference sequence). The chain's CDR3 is CASMSSGANVLTF. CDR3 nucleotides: TGTGCCAGCATGAGCTCTGGGGCCAACGTCCTGACTTTC.

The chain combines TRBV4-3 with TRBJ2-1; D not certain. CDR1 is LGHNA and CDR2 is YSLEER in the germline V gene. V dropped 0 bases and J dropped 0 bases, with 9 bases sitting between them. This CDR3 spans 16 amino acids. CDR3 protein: CASSQDRQRSYNEQFF. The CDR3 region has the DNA TGCGCCAGCAGCCAAGATCGGCAGCGCTCCTACAATGAGCAGTTCTTC.

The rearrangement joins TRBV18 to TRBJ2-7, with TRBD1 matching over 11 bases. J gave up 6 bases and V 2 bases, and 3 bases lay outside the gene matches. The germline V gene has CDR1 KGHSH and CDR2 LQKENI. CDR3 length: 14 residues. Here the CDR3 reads CASSPGTGGIEQYF. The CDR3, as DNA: TGTGCCAGCTCACCAGGGACAGGGGGTATCGAGCAGTACTTC.

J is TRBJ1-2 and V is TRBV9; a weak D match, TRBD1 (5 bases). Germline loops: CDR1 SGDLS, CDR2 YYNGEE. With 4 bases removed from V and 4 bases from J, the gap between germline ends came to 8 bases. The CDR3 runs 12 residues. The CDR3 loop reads CASSTDTYGYTF. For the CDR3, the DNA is TGTGCCAGCAGCACGGACACCTATGGCTACACCTTC.

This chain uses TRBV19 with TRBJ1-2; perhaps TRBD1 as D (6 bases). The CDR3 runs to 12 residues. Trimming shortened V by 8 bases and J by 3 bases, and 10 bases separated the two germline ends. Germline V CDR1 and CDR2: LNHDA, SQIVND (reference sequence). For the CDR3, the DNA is TGTGCCAGTTCGGACAGCGACTATGGCTACACCTTC. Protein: CASSDSDYGYTF.

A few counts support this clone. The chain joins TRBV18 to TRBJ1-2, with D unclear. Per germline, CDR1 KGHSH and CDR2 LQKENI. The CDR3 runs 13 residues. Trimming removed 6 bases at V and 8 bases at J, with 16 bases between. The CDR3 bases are TGTGCCAGCTCGCTAGCAGATGATCGGGGCTACACCTTC. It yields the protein CASSLADDRGYTF. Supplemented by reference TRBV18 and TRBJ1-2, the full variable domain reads NAGVMQNPRHLVRRRGQEARLRCSPMKGHSHVYWYRQLPEEGLKFMVYLQKENIIDESGMPKERFSAEFPKEGPSILRIQQVVRGDSAAYFCASSLADDRGYTFGSGTRLTVV.

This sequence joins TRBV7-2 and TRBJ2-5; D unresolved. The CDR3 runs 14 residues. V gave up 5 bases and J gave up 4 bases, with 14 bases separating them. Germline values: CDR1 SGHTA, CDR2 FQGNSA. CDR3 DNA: TGTGCCAGCAGCCCCCTCCCGTTACCAGAGACCCAGTACTTC. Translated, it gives CASSPLPLPETQYF. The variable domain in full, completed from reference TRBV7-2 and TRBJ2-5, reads GAGVSQSPSNKVTEKGKDVELRCDPISGHTALYWYRQSLGQGLEFLIYFQGNSAPDKSGLPSDRFSAERTGGSVSTLTIQRTQQEDSAVYLCASSPLPLPETQYFGPGTRLLVL.

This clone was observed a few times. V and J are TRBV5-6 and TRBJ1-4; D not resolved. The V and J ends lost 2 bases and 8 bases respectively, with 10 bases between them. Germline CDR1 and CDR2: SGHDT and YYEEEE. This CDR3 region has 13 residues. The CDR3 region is CASSFFTDEKLFF. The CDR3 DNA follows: TGTGCCAGCAGCTTTTTCACAGACGAAAAACTGTTTTTT.

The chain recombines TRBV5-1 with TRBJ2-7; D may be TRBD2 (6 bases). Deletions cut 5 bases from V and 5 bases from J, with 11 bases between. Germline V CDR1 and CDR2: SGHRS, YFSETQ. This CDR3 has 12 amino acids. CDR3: CASRDTGDEQYF. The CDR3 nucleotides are TGCGCCAGCAGGGATACGGGAGACGAGCAGTACTTC.

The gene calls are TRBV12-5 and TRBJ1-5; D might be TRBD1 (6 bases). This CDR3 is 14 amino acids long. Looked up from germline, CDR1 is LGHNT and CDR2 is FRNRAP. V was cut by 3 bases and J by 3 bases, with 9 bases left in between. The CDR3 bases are TGTGCTAGTGGTTTAGGGGGGTTCAATCAGCCCCAGCATTTT. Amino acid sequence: CASGLGGFNQPQHF.

The CDR3 is CASSLVGQGGNEKLFF. CDR3 DNA sequence: TGTGCCAGCAGCTTGGTAGGACAGGGGGGGAATGAAAAACTGTTTTTT. The chain uses TRBV5-6 and TRBJ1-4; 10 nucleotides line up with TRBD1. J gave up 5 bases and V 0 bases, and 4 bases lay outside the gene matches. The CDR3 extends over 16 amino acids. CDR1 SGHDT and CDR2 YYEEEE come from the germline V gene.

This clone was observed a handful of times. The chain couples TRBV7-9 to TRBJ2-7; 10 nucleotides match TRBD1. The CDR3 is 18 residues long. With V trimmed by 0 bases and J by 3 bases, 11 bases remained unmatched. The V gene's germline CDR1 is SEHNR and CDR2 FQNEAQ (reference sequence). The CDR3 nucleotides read TGTGCCAGCAGCTTAGCGGGGTTCACCGGGACAGGGGTCTACGAGCAGTACTTC. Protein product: CASSLAGFTGTGVYEQYF.

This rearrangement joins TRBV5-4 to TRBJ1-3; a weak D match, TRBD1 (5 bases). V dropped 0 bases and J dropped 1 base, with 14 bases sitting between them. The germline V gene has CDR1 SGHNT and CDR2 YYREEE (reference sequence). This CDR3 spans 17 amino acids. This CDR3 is CASSLGPGRSSGNTIYF. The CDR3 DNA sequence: TGTGCCAGCAGCTTGGGGCCGGGACGGTCTTCTGGAAACACCATATATTTT.

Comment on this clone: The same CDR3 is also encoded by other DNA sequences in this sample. CDR3 in amino acids: CASSLEGSANYGYTF. The CDR3 DNA reads TGTGCCAGCAGCTTAGAGGGCAGTGCTAACTATGGCTACACCTTC. This chain links TRBV11-2 with TRBJ1-2; D is ambiguous. The CDR3 extends over 15 amino acids. The V end was cut by 0 bases, the J end by 0 bases, with 8 bases between. The V gene's germline CDR1 is SGHAT and CDR2 FQNNGV.

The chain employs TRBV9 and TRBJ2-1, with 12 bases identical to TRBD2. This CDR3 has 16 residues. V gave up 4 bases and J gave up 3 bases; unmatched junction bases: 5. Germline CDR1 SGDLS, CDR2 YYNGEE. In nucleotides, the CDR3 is TGTGCCAGCAGCCAGACTAGCGGGAGTCTCTACAATGAGCAGTTCTTC. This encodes CASSQTSGSLYNEQFF.

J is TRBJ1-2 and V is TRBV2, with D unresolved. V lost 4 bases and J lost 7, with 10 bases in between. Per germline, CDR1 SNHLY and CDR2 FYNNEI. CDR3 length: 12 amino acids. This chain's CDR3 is CASSVERGGYTF. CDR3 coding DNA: TGTGCCAGCAGTGTCGAGCGTGGTGGCTACACCTTC. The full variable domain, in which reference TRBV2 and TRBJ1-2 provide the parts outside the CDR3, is EPEVTQTPSHQVTQMGQEVILRCVPISNHLYFYWYRQILGQKVEFLVSFYNNEISEKSEIFDDQFSVERPDGSNFTLKIRSTKLEDSAMYFCASSVERGGYTFGSGTRLTVV.

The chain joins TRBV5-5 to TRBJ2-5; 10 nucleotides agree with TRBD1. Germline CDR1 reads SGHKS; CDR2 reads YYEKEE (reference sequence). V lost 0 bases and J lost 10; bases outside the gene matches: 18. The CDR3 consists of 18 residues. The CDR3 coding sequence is TGTGCCAGCAGCTTGGTCCCACATGAGACAGGGGGCCCTCAGGACCAGTACTTC. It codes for CASSLVPHETGGPQDQYF.